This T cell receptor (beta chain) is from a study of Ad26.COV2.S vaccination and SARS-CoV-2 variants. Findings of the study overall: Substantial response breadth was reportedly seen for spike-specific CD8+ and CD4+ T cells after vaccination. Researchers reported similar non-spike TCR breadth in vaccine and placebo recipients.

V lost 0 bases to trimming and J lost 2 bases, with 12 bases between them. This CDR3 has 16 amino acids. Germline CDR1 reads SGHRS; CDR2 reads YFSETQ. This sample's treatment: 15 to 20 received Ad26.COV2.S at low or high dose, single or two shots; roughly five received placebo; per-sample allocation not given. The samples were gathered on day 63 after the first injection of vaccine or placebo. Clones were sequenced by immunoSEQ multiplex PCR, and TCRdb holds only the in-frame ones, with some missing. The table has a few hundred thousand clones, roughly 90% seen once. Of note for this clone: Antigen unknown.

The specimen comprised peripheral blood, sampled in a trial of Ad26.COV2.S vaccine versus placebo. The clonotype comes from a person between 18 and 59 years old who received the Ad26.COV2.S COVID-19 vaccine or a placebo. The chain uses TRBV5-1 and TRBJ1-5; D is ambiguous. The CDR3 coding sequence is TGCGCCAGCAGCTTGGGGACGGCTGAAGGCAATCAGCCCCAGCATTTT. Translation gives CASSLGTAEGNQPQHF.